One and the same sample provided the 23 T cell receptor beta chains below, sequenced in a study of human T cells and chemical hapten exposure. Time point described: patch test 2, 6 weeks after DPC sensitization. Noted treatment: therapeutic diphenylcyclopropenone sensitization with weekly scalp DPC. TCRdb ran MiXCR on the RACE reads and lists one entry per CDR3 protein. The sample comprises hundreds of thousands of distinct CDR3 sequences, around 6% of which are singletons, and roughly 5.4% rests with the top ten. The input for sequencing was whole blood, taken in connection with sensitization to the hapten diphenylcyclopropenone (DPC). The source is a woman younger than 35 with alopecia areata. Some clones in this sample may be carry-over from other donors' samples.

The J gene is TRBJ1-6, the V gene TRBV6-5; maybe TRBD1 (5 bases). V was shortened by 7 bases and J by 7 bases, with 11 bases between the two germline ends. The CDR3 has 13 amino acids. The germline gives CDR1 MNHEY, CDR2 SVGAGI. CDR3 residues: CASNGAGNSPLHF. The CDR3 region has the DNA TGTGCCAGCAACGGGGCAGGAAATTCACCCCTCCACTTT.

This clonotype has more than one count but fewer than ten. The CDR3: CASSLLQAYEQYF. The CDR3 DNA follows: TGTGCCAGCAGCTTGTTACAGGCCTACGAGCAGTACTTC. V usage is TRBV7-2 and J usage is TRBJ2-7; maybe TRBD1 (5 bases). With 3 bases removed from V and 2 bases from J, the gap between germline ends came to 8 bases. The germline CDR1 and CDR2 sequences are SGHTA and FQGNSA. This CDR3 is built from 13 residues. Combining the CDR3 with reference TRBV7-2 and TRBJ2-7 gives the whole variable domain GAGVSQSPSNKVTEKGKDVELRCDPISGHTALYWYRQSLGQGLEFLIYFQGNSAPDKSGLPSDRFSAERTGGSVSTLTIQRTQQEDSAVYLCASSLLQAYEQYFGPGTRLTVT.

CDR3 sequence: CASSPTLQNEQFF. The CDR3 DNA reads as TGTGCCAGCAGTCCGACACTTCAGAATGAGCAGTTCTTC. The genes are TRBV28 and TRBJ2-1; D is undetermined. This CDR3 is 13 amino acids long. V dropped 5 bases and J dropped 7 bases, with 12 bases sitting between them. Germline V lookup: CDR1 MDHEN, CDR2 SYDVKM.

V is TRBV20-1 and J is TRBJ2-4, with 12 bases lining up with TRBD2. This CDR3 is 14 amino acids long. With 7 bases clipped from V and 4 bases from J, the junction kept 5 bases outside the gene matches. Per germline, CDR1 DFQATT and CDR2 SNEGSKA (reference sequence). The CDR3 DNA sequence: TGCAGTGTCGGGACTAGCGGGTCAAAAAACATTCAGTACTTC. It specifies CSVGTSGSKNIQYF.

This clonotype was seen only a few times. The chain has TRBV20-1 and TRBJ2-3; D unclear. V gave up 2 bases and J gave up 4 bases, with 7 bases separating them. Germline V CDR1 and CDR2: DFQATT, SNEGSKA (reference sequence). The CDR3 extends over 12 amino acids. CDR3 sequence (DNA): TGCAGTGCTAGAAAGGCCCCAGATACGCAGTATTTT. Translated, it gives CSARKAPDTQYF.

The table lists this clonotype with many counts. The V call is TRBV20-1, the J call TRBJ1-6; maybe TRBD1 (5 bases). The CDR3 length is 16 residues. Germline V gene sequence: CDR1 DFQATT, CDR2 SNEGSKA (reference sequence). V lost 1 base and J 6 bases, leaving 16 bases between the germline ends. CDR3 region: CSARVDRGSFNSPLHF. DNA for the CDR3: TGCAGTGCTAGAGTGGATCGGGGGAGCTTTAATTCACCCCTCCACTTT.

The chain recombines TRBV18 with TRBJ1-1, with TRBD1 identical over 7 bases. Looked up from germline, CDR1 is KGHSH and CDR2 is LQKENI. The CDR3 length is 15 residues. With 1 base clipped from V and 3 bases from J, the junction kept 5 bases outside the gene matches. CDR3 bases: TGTGCCAGCTCACCACAGGGGGCGCCGGACACTGAAGCTTTCTTT. This translates into CASSPQGAPDTEAFF.

This clonotype has ten or more counts. As DNA, the CDR3 is TGTGCCAGCAGCGTGGACAGCGGAAACACCATATATTTT. Residues: CASSVDSGNTIYF. J is TRBJ1-3 and V is TRBV9, with D possibly matching TRBD1 (6 bases). V lost 2 bases, J lost 4 bases, and 7 bases lay in between. Germline V gives CDR1 SGDLS, CDR2 YYNGEE. The CDR3 contains 13 residues.

V and J are TRBV12-3 or TRBV12-4 and TRBJ2-5, with D unresolved. Trimming took off 3 bases at V and 0 bases at J, with 8 bases between the two ends. The CDR3 contains 14 residues. The CDR3 is CASSFGRYQETQYF. CDR3 sequence (DNA): TGTGCCAGCAGTTTCGGCCGGTACCAAGAGACCCAGTACTTC.

This chain joins TRBV12-3 or TRBV12-4 and TRBJ1-5; D not certain. V was cut by 4 bases and J by 4 bases, with 8 bases left in between. The CDR3 totals 13 residues. CDR3 in amino acids: CASSYGRNQPQHF. CDR3 sequence (DNA): TGTGCCAGCAGTTATGGACGGAATCAGCCCCAGCATTTT.

In this sample, this clonotype turned up a few times. The gene calls are TRBV7-9 and TRBJ2-1; 7 bases match TRBD2. There are 14 residues in the CDR3. Germline V lookup: CDR1 SEHNR, CDR2 FQNEAQ (reference sequence). Trimming removed 1 base from V and 9 bases from J; junction bases left unmatched: 6. As DNA, the CDR3 is TGTGCCAGCAGCTTAGTGAGCGGGGCTAGTGAGCAGTTCTTC. Residues: CASSLVSGASEQFF.

The rearrangement uses TRBV20-1 and TRBJ2-7; tentatively, D is TRBD1 (7 bases). The CDR3 has 14 residues. Germline values: CDR1 DFQATT, CDR2 SNEGSKA (reference sequence). Trimming left V 3 bases short and J 1 base short, with 13 bases between. The DNA for the CDR3 is TGCAGTGCTAGTCTTCAGGGGGGATCCTACGAGCAGTACTTC. It translates to CSASLQGGSYEQYF.

This clonotype was recorded many times. The chain employs TRBV4-3 and TRBJ1-1; D is unclear. V gave up 4 bases and J gave up 0 bases, with 12 bases separating them. The germline CDR1 and CDR2 sequences are LGHNA and YSLEER. The CDR3 is 15 amino acids. CDR3 nucleotides: TGCGCCAGCAGCCCCTTGGCAGACATGAACACTGAAGCTTTCTTT. Translating it yields CASSPLADMNTEAFF.

The genes are TRBV4-3 and TRBJ2-6; possibly TRBD1 or TRBD2 for D (5 bases each). Germline V CDR1 and CDR2: LGHNA, YSLEER. This CDR3 has 16 amino acids. Trimming pared 5 bases from V and 10 bases from J, leaving 21 bases between. The CDR3 loop is CASSRNWGPTDNVLTF. The CDR3 bases are TGCGCCAGCAGCAGAAACTGGGGACCCACGGATAACGTCCTGACTTTC.

This clonotype was recorded a few times. V usage is TRBV9 and J usage is TRBJ1-3; 8 nucleotides agree with TRBD1. Germline V gene sequence: CDR1 SGDLS, CDR2 YYNGEE. V was clipped by 0 bases and J by 2 bases; unmatched bases: 4. CDR3 length equals 16 residues. Here the CDR3 DNA reads TGTGCCAGCAGCGTAGGGCAGGGGGCGGCTGGAAACACCATATATTTT. It codes for CASSVGQGAAGNTIYF. The variable domain in full, with the rest retrieved from reference TRBV9 and TRBJ1-3, is DSGVTQTPKHLITATGQRVTLRCSPRSGDLSVYWYQQSLDQGLQFLIQYYNGEERAKGNILERFSAQQFPDLHSELNLSSLELGDSALYFCASSVGQGAAGNTIYFGEGSWLTVV.

This clonotype came up many times. The CDR3 region is CASSLPQGQNEQFF. Written as DNA, the CDR3 is TGTGCCAGCAGTCTCCCCCAGGGACAGAATGAGCAGTTCTTC. This chain links TRBV12-3 or TRBV12-4 with TRBJ2-1, with 7 bases aligning to TRBD1. CDR3 length: 14 residues. Trimming cost V 5 bases and J 7 bases; bases outside gene matches: 8.

This clonotype was seen ten or more times. The chain is built from TRBV10-3 and TRBJ1-2; a possible D gene is TRBD1 (5 bases). This CDR3 has 14 residues. V lost 3 bases and J 5 bases, leaving 13 bases between the germline ends. CDR1 ENHRY and CDR2 SYGVKD come from the germline V gene. CDR3 bases: TGTGCCATCAGTGAACTATCGACAGTATATGGCTACACCTTC. It codes for CAISELSTVYGYTF.

This chain links TRBV6-5 with TRBJ1-1, with D possibly matching TRBD1 (5 bases). CDR3 length: 15 residues. The germline CDR1 and CDR2 sequences are MNHEY and SVGAGI. The V end lost 1 base, the J end lost 1 base, and 10 bases lay between the germline ends. CDR3 coding DNA: TGTGCCAGCAGTTACTTTGGGGCCAAGAACACTGAAGCTTTCTTT. It codes for CASSYFGAKNTEAFF.

This clonotype was seen a handful of times. CDR3: CASSQGPGTVSQYF. In DNA form, the CDR3 reads TGTGCCAGCTCGCAAGGCCCAGGGACGGTGTCCCAGTACTTC. This chain joins TRBV18 and TRBJ2-5; either TRBD1 or TRBD2 may fit D (5 bases each). Germline CDR1 is KGHSH and CDR2 is LQKENI. The CDR3 consists of 14 residues. Trimming left V 6 bases short and J 9 bases short, with 20 bases between.

This chain joins TRBV6-1 and TRBJ2-6, with a weak D call TRBD1 (6 bases). V gave up 5 bases and J gave up 0 bases, with 17 bases separating them. This CDR3 spans 18 amino acids. Germline V gene data show CDR1 as MNHNS and CDR2 as SASEGT. The CDR3 DNA reads TGTGCCAGCAGTCGCGACAGGCCCTACTCCTCTGGGGCCAACGTCCTGACTTTC. It encodes CASSRDRPYSSGANVLTF.

This clonotype appeared many times. The chain employs TRBV12-3 or TRBV12-4 and TRBJ2-2, with D perhaps TRBD1 (6 bases). V was clipped by 8 bases and J by 1 base, with 11 bases between them. CDR3 length: 14 amino acids. The DNA for the CDR3 is TGTGCCAGCCACGGGACACGGAACACCGGGGAGCTGTTTTTT. Encoded protein: CASHGTRNTGELFF.

This clonotype has a count of ten or more. V usage is TRBV6-1 and J usage is TRBJ2-7; the D gene could be TRBD1 or TRBD2 (6 bases each). The germline V gene encodes CDR1 MNHNS and CDR2 SASEGT. This CDR3 region has 15 residues. V was pared by 0 bases and J by 3 bases, with 12 bases between. The CDR3 DNA sequence: TGTGCCAGCAGTGAAGCATGGGGGGCCTACTACGAGCAGTACTTC. It translates to CASSEAWGAYYEQYF.

The chain couples TRBV20-1 to TRBJ1-6, with D perhaps matching TRBD1 (6 bases). The germline CDR1 and CDR2 sequences are DFQATT and SNEGSKA (reference sequence). Trimming stripped 5 bases from V and 6 bases from J, with 11 bases between. The CDR3 has 13 amino acids. CDR3 nucleotides: TGCAGTGCTCGGACAGCTTCTAATTCACCCCTCCACTTT. It translates to CSARTASNSPLHF.